A selection of T cell receptor beta chains follows, all from one sample in a study of early T cells in non-severe SARS-CoV-2 infection. TCRdb re-called the 5' RACE reads with MiXCR, one entry per CDR3 protein. The sample includes fewer than 85,000 distinct CDR3 sequences, 13% to 15% seen only once; the top ten take around 3.7%. This material consisted of whole blood, taken at baseline. The receptors stem from an adult who was a healthcare worker with PCR-confirmed SARS-CoV-2 infection or an uninfected control (not recorded which). Both conserved end residues are part of each CDR3. The D gene is left open where the match is weak. Some rows mark clone size as missing; the rest say once, few, many or name a class of expanded clone.

>TRBV3-1|-|few|TRBJ2-1
CASSQDFGAYNEQFF
TGTGCCAGCAGCCAAGATTTCGGTGCCTACAATGAGCAGTTCTTC
>TRBV5-1|-|few|TRBJ1-1
CASSPQPSGQDTEAFF
TGCGCCAGCAGCCCCCAGCCCTCGGGACAAGACACTGAAGCTTTCTTT
>TRBV2|-|-|TRBJ2-4
CASSLQGGQNIQYF
TGTGCCAGCAGTTTACAGGGAGGCCAAAACATTCAGTACTTC
>TRBV14|-|-|TRBJ1-4
CASSQTGYGEKLFF
TGTGCCAGCAGCCAAACAGGGTACGGTGAAAAACTGTTTTTT
>TRBV28|TRBD1|few|TRBJ2-3
CASSVDRGATDTQYF
TGTGCCAGCAGTGTTGACAGGGGGGCAACAGATACGCAGTATTTT
>TRBV20-1|-|few|TRBJ1-6
CSAYGNSPLHF
TGCAGTGCTTACGGGAATTCACCCCTCCACTTT
>TRBV24-1|-|-|TRBJ2-3
CATSDSGMDTQYF
TGTGCCACCAGTGACTCAGGCATGGATACGCAGTATTTT
>TRBV12-3/TRBV12-4|-|-|TRBJ2-3
CASSSQGFGDTQYF
TGTGCCAGCAGTTCCCAGGGGTTTGGAGATACGCAGTATTTT
>TRBV5-1|-|-|TRBJ2-3
CASTSGNTQYF
TGCGCCAGCACCTCGGGCAATACGCAGTATTTT
>TRBV28|-|many|TRBJ2-7
CASSLVQSYEQYF
TGTGCCAGCAGTTTAGTACAGTCCTACGAGCAGTACTTC
>TRBV5-4|-|many|TRBJ2-7
CASSLVERGAYEQYF
TGTGCCAGCAGCCTCGTCGAGAGGGGAGCCTACGAGCAGTACTTC